The next 27 T cell receptor beta chains were all read from a single sample in a study of T cell responses to AZD1222 COVID-19 vaccine. Sequencing used immunoSEQ multiplex PCR; TCRdb keeps in-frame clones, though not all of them. The sample carries roughly 80,000 clones, around 93% recorded once. The source was peripheral blood, collected 28 days after the second AZD1222 dose. The source is an adult who received the AZD1222 COVID-19 vaccine.

The chain couples TRBV4-1 to TRBJ1-4, with D possibly matching TRBD1 (5 bases). The V gene's germline CDR1 is MGHRA and CDR2 YSYEKL. With 0 bases removed from V and 5 bases from J, the gap between germline ends came to 10 bases. CDR3 length equals 15 residues. CDR3 protein: CASSQDAGPNEKLFF. Written as DNA, the CDR3 is TGCGCCAGCAGCCAAGATGCAGGGCCGAATGAAAAACTGTTTTTT.

The rearrangement joins TRBV28 to TRBJ2-7; D possibly corresponds to TRBD2 (5 bases). Germline lookup yields CDR1 MDHEN and CDR2 SYDVKM. V lost 8 bases, J lost 2 bases, and 16 bases lay in between. This CDR3 contains 14 residues. The CDR3 region has the DNA TGTGCCAGCGATCAGCGCGGGCCCCCCTACGAGCAGTACTTC. Translating it yields CASDQRGPPYEQYF.

J is TRBJ2-1 and V is TRBV9, with 8 nucleotides matching TRBD2. Germline V CDR1 and CDR2: SGDLS, YYNGEE. This CDR3 is built from 15 residues. V lost 3 bases, J lost 7 bases, and 9 bases stayed unmatched. CDR3 in amino acids: CASSGNLAGLNEQFF. CDR3 coding DNA: TGTGCCAGCAGCGGAAACTTAGCGGGGTTGAATGAGCAGTTCTTC.

V and J are TRBV9 and TRBJ1-1; 10 bases are shared with TRBD1. J was trimmed by 1 base and V by 4 bases; bases with no gene match: 13. Germline CDR1 is SGDLS and CDR2 is YYNGEE. There are 18 residues in the CDR3. CDR3: CASSLGQGISKANTEAFF. CDR3 coding DNA: TGTGCCAGCAGCTTGGGACAGGGGATTTCGAAAGCGAACACTGAAGCTTTCTTT.

The chain has TRBV19 and TRBJ2-1; 9 bases agree with TRBD2. Germline loops: CDR1 LNHDA, CDR2 SQIVND (reference sequence). The CDR3 consists of 15 residues. V dropped 4 bases and J dropped 8; count of bases not matched to a gene: 9. The CDR3 nucleotides are TGTGCCAGTAGTAGGGGGACTAGCAATTCCGATGAGCAGTTCTTC. Protein: CASSRGTSNSDEQFF. The full variable domain, its missing parts supplied by reference TRBV19 and TRBJ2-1, is DGGITQSPKYLFRKEGQNVTLSCEQNLNHDAMYWYRQDPGQGLRLIYYSQIVNDFQKGDIAEGYSVSREKKESFPLTVTSAQKNPTAFYLCASSRGTSNSDEQFFGPGTRLTVL.

This rearrangement joins TRBV10-1 to TRBJ2-3; D not certain. The germline V gene has CDR1 WNHNN and CDR2 SYGVQD (reference sequence). Trimming took off 0 bases at V and 3 bases at J, with 7 bases between the two ends. This CDR3 comprises 14 residues. In DNA form, the CDR3 reads TGCGCCAGCAGTGAGTCCGTGGTGACAGATACGCAGTATTTT. Its translation: CASSESVVTDTQYF.

This chain connects TRBV5-8 to TRBJ2-1; D unclear. There are 10 residues in the CDR3. Deletions cut 0 bases from V and 11 bases from J, with 3 bases between. Germline V lookup: CDR1 SGHTS, CDR2 YDEGEE. CDR3 sequence: CASSLGKQFF. CDR3 nucleotide sequence: TGTGCCAGCAGCTTGGGTAAGCAGTTCTTC.

J is TRBJ2-3 and V is TRBV7-9; TRBD1 is a possible D gene (6 bases). The CDR3 covers 15 residues. Germline V lookup: CDR1 SEHNR, CDR2 FQNEAQ (reference sequence). Trimming took off 4 bases at V and 2 bases at J, with 13 bases between the two ends. The CDR3, as DNA: TGTGCCAGCAGCTCTGGGGGCAAGACCACAGATACGCAGTATTTT. Residues: CASSSGGKTTDTQYF.

The table lists this clone with a few counts. This chain joins TRBV5-4 and TRBJ1-2, with a possible D match to TRBD1 (6 bases). CDR3 length: 19 residues. Trimming shortened V by 4 bases and J by 4 bases, and 29 bases separated the two germline ends. Germline V CDR1 and CDR2: SGHNT, YYREEE (reference sequence). DNA for the CDR3: TGTGCCAGCAGCACTGGAAAATGGGACATAGAACGCGGCAGCTATGGCTACACCTTC. As protein: CASSTGKWDIERGSYGYTF.

The chain has TRBV3-1 (or the pseudogene TRBV3-2) and TRBJ2-1, with a possible D match to TRBD2 (5 bases). This CDR3 is built from 13 residues. Per the germline V gene, CDR1 is LGHDT and CDR2 is YNNKEL (reference sequence). Deletions cut 0 bases from V and 9 bases from J, with 9 bases between. As DNA, the CDR3 is TGTGCCAGCAGCCAAGATTTTGGGAGTGAGCAGTTCTTC. This sequence encodes CASSQDFGSEQFF.

The V call is TRBV28, the J call TRBJ2-5; D is possibly TRBD1 (6 bases). The V end was cut by 10 bases, the J end by 5 bases, with 11 bases between. This CDR3 has 11 residues. The germline CDR1 and CDR2 sequences are MDHEN and SYDVKM. In DNA form, the CDR3 reads TGTGCCACCAGGGGTTGGGAGACCCAGTACTTC. It is translated as CATRGWETQYF.

The J gene is TRBJ2-2, the V gene TRBV27; D could derive from TRBD1 or TRBD2 (6 bases each). The V gene lost 6 bases and the J gene lost 4 bases, with 12 bases spanning the gap. Germline V lookup: CDR1 MNHEY, CDR2 SMNVEV (reference sequence). CDR3 length: 14 residues. CDR3 protein: CASRDGGFTGELFF. CDR3 sequence (DNA): TGTGCCAGCAGGGACGGGGGCTTCACCGGGGAGCTGTTTTTT.

V is TRBV4-2 and J is TRBJ2-1, with 7 bases fitting TRBD2. This CDR3 contains 15 residues. J was trimmed by 10 bases and V by 2 bases; bases with no gene match: 11. CDR1 LGHNA and CDR2 YNFKEQ come from the germline V gene. Here the CDR3 reads CASSQNWDYPREQFF. DNA of the CDR3: TGTGCCAGCAGCCAAAATTGGGACTACCCGAGGGAGCAGTTCTTC.

The rearrangement joins TRBV7-3 to TRBJ1-1; D perhaps matches TRBD1 (6 bases). Trimming shortened V by 5 bases and J by 5 bases, and 12 bases separated the two germline ends. The CDR3 has 13 amino acids. Germline-derived CDR1 and CDR2 are SGHTA and FQGTGA. CDR3 amino acids: CASSPTGGTEAFF. As DNA, the CDR3 is TGTGCCAGCAGCCCGACAGGAGGGACTGAAGCTTTCTTT.

The chain is built from TRBV6-5 and TRBJ1-1; D remains unclear. V was trimmed by 5 bases and J by 2 bases, leaving 9 bases between them. Per the germline V gene, CDR1 is MNHEY and CDR2 is SVGAGI. The CDR3 has 13 amino acids. CDR3: CASSPRPNTEAFF. As DNA, the CDR3 is TGTGCCAGCAGTCCCCGTCCTAACACTGAAGCTTTCTTT.

This sequence joins TRBV29-1 and TRBJ1-3; D gene unclear. The CDR3 length is 13 residues. With 4 bases removed from V and 0 bases from J, the gap between germline ends came to 7 bases. Germline V CDR1 and CDR2: SQVTM, ANQGSEA. The CDR3 here is CSVVEVSGNTIYF. The CDR3 region has the DNA TGCAGCGTTGTGGAGGTCTCTGGAAACACCATATATTTT. The full variable domain, completed using reference TRBV29-1 and TRBJ1-3, is SAVISQKPSRDICQRGTSLTIQCQVDSQVTMMFWYRQQPGQSLTLIATANQGSEATYESGFVIDKFPISRPNLTFSTLTVSNMSPEDSSIYLCSVVEVSGNTIYFGEGSWLTVV.

J is TRBJ1-1 and V is TRBV19; weak D call: TRBD1 (5 bases). Trimming left V 8 bases short and J 4 bases short, with 14 bases between. The CDR3 length is 13 residues. Germline CDR1 is LNHDA and CDR2 is SQIVND (reference sequence). In DNA, the CDR3 is TGTGCCAGTGGTCAGGGAGTTGTCACTGAAGCTTTCTTT. This translates into CASGQGVVTEAFF.

The chain carries TRBV27 and TRBJ2-1; 15 bases match TRBD2. CDR3 size: 15 residues. CDR1 and CDR2 from the germline V gene are MNHEY and SMNVEV (reference sequence). V lost 3 bases, J lost 9 bases, and 3 bases stayed unmatched. In DNA form, the CDR3 reads TGTGCCAGCAGTTTCCAGGGACTAGCGGGAGGTGAGCAGTTCTTC. Residues: CASSFQGLAGGEQFF.

CDR3 coding DNA: TGTGCCAGCAGTTTCCGGGGGGCAGGAAACACCATATATTTT. Amino acid sequence: CASSFRGAGNTIYF. The chain recombines TRBV28 with TRBJ1-3, with D possibly matching TRBD1 (6 bases). Trimming stripped 3 bases from V and 4 bases from J, with 10 bases between. Per the germline V gene, CDR1 is MDHEN and CDR2 is SYDVKM. The CDR3 is made up of 14 amino acids.

This chain links TRBV5-6 with TRBJ2-2; TRBD2 aligns across 9 bases. Germline V CDR1 and CDR2: SGHDT, YYEEEE. This CDR3 has 16 residues. Germline trimming cut 2 bases from V and 4 bases from J; bases unmatched to any gene: 6. The CDR3 spells CASSFSLAGITGELFF. The CDR3 bases are TGTGCCAGCAGCTTCAGTCTAGCGGGAATCACCGGGGAGCTGTTTTTT.

This clone appeared a single time. CDR3 protein: CATARVGSNGYTF. CDR3 DNA sequence: TGTGCCACTGCCCGGGTCGGGAGTAATGGCTACACCTTC. This chain uses TRBV19 with TRBJ1-2; no clear D. Germline CDR1 LNHDA, CDR2 SQIVND (reference sequence). This CDR3 has 13 residues. Trimming took 10 bases from V and 6 from J, leaving 18 bases between them.

This clone appeared once. V usage is TRBV27 and J usage is TRBJ1-1; no definite D call. V gave up 7 bases and J gave up 4 bases, with 10 bases separating them. This CDR3 has 12 residues. Germline V gene data show CDR1 as MNHEY and CDR2 as SMNVEV (reference sequence). The CDR3 region has the DNA TGTGCCAGCAAACGGGCGGCCACTGAAGCTTTCTTT. This codes for CASKRAATEAFF.

The genes are TRBV30 and TRBJ1-1; D ambiguous. The CDR3 covers 13 residues. Germline V lookup: CDR1 GTSNPN, CDR2 SVGIG (reference sequence). Deletions cut 0 bases from V and 5 bases from J, with 10 bases between. This chain's CDR3 is CAWSVGFRTEAFF. CDR3 DNA sequence: TGTGCCTGGAGTGTAGGCTTCCGGACTGAAGCTTTCTTT.

The chain uses TRBV10-3 and TRBJ1-4; D gene uncertain. Trimming stripped 0 bases from V and 6 bases from J, with 14 bases between. The germline V gene encodes CDR1 ENHRY and CDR2 SYGVKD. This CDR3 comprises 16 residues. The CDR3 coding sequence is TGTGCCATCAGTGAGTCCACCAGGACGGACGATGAAAAACTGTTTTTT. It codes for CAISESTRTDDEKLFF.

The chain links TRBV7-2 to TRBJ2-7; the D gene is possibly TRBD2 (5 bases). This CDR3 comprises 13 residues. V was shortened by 8 bases and J by 4 bases, with 15 bases between the two germline ends. Germline V lookup: CDR1 SGHTA, CDR2 FQGNSA. CDR3 in DNA: TGTGCCAGCGCACTAAGGAGGAGTTACGAGCAGTACTTC. It translates to CASALRRSYEQYF.

This chain uses TRBV28 with TRBJ2-1, with D perhaps matching TRBD2 (6 bases). The CDR3 spans 16 residues. Germline CDR1 reads MDHEN; CDR2 reads SYDVKM. V gave up 4 bases and J gave up 7 bases, with 20 bases separating them. CDR3 nucleotides: TGTGCCAGCAGTTCCCGGTGGGAGGCCGTGAGTAATGAGCAGTTCTTC. Its protein is CASSSRWEAVSNEQFF.

This clone came up once. This sequence joins TRBV3-1 (or the pseudogene TRBV3-2) and TRBJ2-7; 8 bases map to TRBD2. V was pared by 9 bases and J by 7 bases, with 11 bases of the junction left unmatched. Germline CDR1 is LGHDT and CDR2 is YNNKEL (reference sequence). CDR3 length: 13 amino acids. CDR3 sequence: CASHRSGRIEQYF. CDR3 nucleotides: TGTGCCAGTCACCGAAGCGGGAGAATTGAGCAGTACTTC.